This T cell receptor (beta chain) is drawn from a study of blood T cells in healthy people across ages. Germline V gives CDR1 SGHTA, CDR2 FQGNSA. J was trimmed by 1 base and V by 2 bases; bases with no gene match: 4. The CDR3 sequence is 16 residues long. Healthy Caucasians from Russia aged about 6 to 100 served as donors. It was with a sample-barcoded 5' primer and a J-beta primer mix that a second PCR of about 7 to 12 cycles was run. TCRdb passed the 5' RACE reads through MiXCR, listing each CDR3 protein once. Of around 870,000 distinct CDR3 sequences in the sample, under 35% are singletons; the top ten hold roughly 17%.

What was sequenced was blood. This sequence originates from a woman at least 80 years old in good health. J is TRBJ2-2 and V is TRBV7-2, with 7 bases that match TRBD1. Here the CDR3 DNA reads TGTGCCAGCAGCTTACGACAGGGAAAGAACACCGGGGAGCTGTTTTTT. It encodes CASSLRQGKNTGELFF.